This T cell receptor beta chain was recovered during a study of blood T cell repertoires in COVID-19. Background on the study: Acute-phase and convalescent COVID-19 samples originated in the United States, Italy and Spain. The analysed material was cDNA or gDNA that came from T cells, B-cell-depleted T cells, or PBMCs.

This clone has just a few counts. One end of the junction fails to match germline, which may point to a read error. Study processing details: Using reference gene primer amplification, nucleated cell counts were estimated. Measured with immunoSEQ multiplex PCR; TCRdb has only the in-frame clones, and not every one. From that table come the V and J calls and clone size; the DNA was used to work out D and trimming. The sample has tens of thousands of clones, roughly 71% seen once. The source material was peripheral blood. This clonotype was sampled from a human donor in a cohort sampled during active COVID-19.

CDR3 sequence: CASSPGRSFQETQYF. The CDR3 DNA reads as TGTGCTAGCAGCCCCGGCAGGTCTTTCCAAGAGACCCAGTACTTC. The V and J genes are TRBV7-7 and TRBJ2-5; D unresolved. CDR1 and CDR2 from the germline V gene are SSHAT and FNYEAQ (reference sequence). This CDR3 has 15 amino acids.